A single sample is the source of the 25 T cell receptor beta chains below, sequenced in a study of CXCR3-negative and CXCR3-positive naive CD8 T cells. Overall study results and limits: Naive cells with CXCR3 showed TRB CDR3s that were more hydrophobic than those in CXCR3-negative naive cells.

The method, 5' RACE with UMI labels, was used to prepare the TRB cDNA libraries. TCRdb reprocessed the 5' RACE reads and keeps a single row for each CDR3 protein, giving no DNA. The table for this sample gives roughly 50,000 distinct CDR3 sequences. Their antigens remain unidentified. Input material: naive CXCR3+ CD8+ T cells from blood. This sample's subset: CD45RO-CCR7+CD27+CD95- naive CD8+ T cells expressing CXCR3 (TNR3+). Source of these receptors: a human donor in good health. Some clones in this sample may be carry-over from other donors' samples.

The chain employs TRBV29-1 and TRBJ2-7; with no DNA, the TCRdb D assignment of TRBD1 cannot be verified. The germline CDR1 and CDR2 sequences are SQVTM and ANQGSEA. CDR3 length: 12 residues. This chain's CDR3 is CSVLPGGYEQYF.

The J gene is TRBJ1-1, the V gene TRBV29-1. The CDR3 has 12 amino acids. Germline V gene data show CDR1 as SQVTM and CDR2 as ANQGSEA. CDR3: CSFLGLNTEAFF.

J is TRBJ2-4 and V is TRBV6-5; TCRdb outputs TRBD1, but without DNA this stays unchecked. Germline V gene sequence: CDR1 MNHEY, CDR2 SVGAGI. This CDR3 contains 15 residues. CDR3 residues: CASSPGPSAWNIQYF.

The chain couples TRBV14 to TRBJ1-2. The germline V gene has CDR1 SGHDN and CDR2 FVKESK. The CDR3 has 15 amino acids. CDR3: CASSQDRRGGYGYTF. Looking up the rest from reference TRBV14 and TRBJ1-2 gives the full variable domain: EAGVTQFPSHSVIEKGQTVTLRCDPISGHDNLYWYRRVMGKEIKFLLHFVKESKQDESGMPNNRFLAERTGGTYSTLKVQPAELEDSGVYFCASSQDRRGGYGYTFGSGTRLTVV.

V usage is TRBV7-2 and J usage is TRBJ2-7; TCRdb designates TRBD1, a call that cannot be tested without DNA. The CDR3 is made up of 14 amino acids. From germline, CDR1 is SGHTA and CDR2 FQGNSA. The CDR3 loop is CASSYRDSSYEQYF.

The CDR3 region is CASSPTRSDREWSNQPQHF. The genes are TRBV28 and TRBJ1-5; TCRdb's D call, TRBD1, is unchecked because there is no DNA. The CDR3 has 19 residues. From germline, CDR1 is MDHEN and CDR2 SYDVKM.

V usage is TRBV6-2 or TRBV6-3 and J usage is TRBJ1-1; the TCRdb call, TRBD1, lacks DNA for checking. Germline values: CDR1 MNHEY, CDR2 SVGEGT. This CDR3 spans 13 amino acids. The CDR3 is CASRQTGVTEAFF.

CDR3 sequence: CASSFEVGTTDTQYF. The chain carries TRBV27 and TRBJ2-3; TCRdb selects TRBD1, and the lack of DNA leaves this call unchecked. CDR3 length: 15 residues. Germline V CDR1 and CDR2: MNHEY, SMNVEV (reference sequence).

The J gene is TRBJ2-5, the V gene TRBV27. From germline, CDR1 is MNHEY and CDR2 SMNVEV (reference sequence). This CDR3 contains 15 residues. The CDR3 region is CASSLYDRWEETQYF.

This CDR3 is CSVDPGRRAGELFF. The genes are TRBV29-1 and TRBJ2-2; TCRdb names TRBD2, which stays unverified in the absence of DNA. The CDR3 spans 14 residues. Germline CDR1 and CDR2: SQVTM and ANQGSEA.

The J gene is TRBJ2-1, the V gene TRBV5-1. In germline, CDR1 is SGHRS, CDR2 YFSETQ. The CDR3 is made up of 15 amino acids. The CDR3 sequence: CASSSDISGYNEQFF.

The rearrangement links TRBV10-3 to TRBJ2-3; without DNA, the TCRdb call of TRBD1 cannot be checked. The V gene's germline CDR1 is ENHRY and CDR2 SYGVKD. The CDR3 has 14 residues. The CDR3 loop is CAISGTANTDTQYF.

J is TRBJ1-4 and V is TRBV5-8. From germline, CDR1 is SGHTS and CDR2 YDEGEE. The CDR3 consists of 15 residues. The CDR3 spells CASSSPFAEIQKLFF.

This sequence joins TRBV4-3 and TRBJ2-1; TCRdb picks TRBD1, but there is no DNA to check that call. The CDR3 length is 15 residues. CDR1 is LGHNA and CDR2 is YSLEER in the germline V gene. CDR3 sequence reads: CASSQTRTGGNEQFF.

The chain uses TRBV12-3 or TRBV12-4 and TRBJ2-7. This CDR3 has 13 amino acids. The CDR3 sequence: CASTSWGSYEQYF.

The chain links TRBV15 to TRBJ2-3. Germline values: CDR1 LNHNV, CDR2 YYDKDF (reference sequence). This CDR3 is built from 12 residues. CDR3 residues: CATSFPTDTQYF.

The rearrangement uses TRBV14 and TRBJ2-7. The CDR3 sequence is 11 residues long. Per the germline V gene, CDR1 is SGHDN and CDR2 is FVKESK. CDR3 residues: CASSSTSKQYF.

According to its frequency, this clonotype is medium-sized. This chain connects TRBV28 to TRBJ2-7. Germline V gives CDR1 MDHEN, CDR2 SYDVKM. The length of the CDR3 is 14 residues. This CDR3 is CASSSRQISYEQYF.

The chain links TRBV20-1 to TRBJ1-2; TCRdb returns TRBD1, unconfirmable since there is no DNA. This CDR3 is 15 amino acids long. Germline V lookup: CDR1 DFQATT, CDR2 SNEGSKA (reference sequence). The CDR3 region is CSARTPGDPNYGYTF.

The J gene is TRBJ1-1, the V gene TRBV23-1. TRBV23-1 is placed among ORFs of uncertain function. CDR3 length: 15 residues. CDR3 sequence reads: CASIGEDVQNTEAFF.

The rearrangement uses TRBV20-1 and TRBJ2-1. The CDR3 spans 13 residues. CDR1 is DFQATT, CDR2 SNEGSKA, per germline (reference sequence). The CDR3 loop reads CSARELNYNEQFF.

The V call is TRBV7-3, the J call TRBJ2-1. The CDR3 has 15 amino acids. Germline CDR1 reads SGHTA; CDR2 reads FQGTGA. The chain's CDR3 is CASSITLGSYNEQFF.

This CDR3 is CASSLEASMVSGGELFF. V and J are TRBV7-6 and TRBJ2-2; TCRdb's D call of TRBD2 is untestable without DNA. Germline CDR1 and CDR2: SGHVS and FNYEAQ. CDR3 length equals 17 residues.

J is TRBJ2-1 and V is TRBV27; TCRdb outputs TRBD2, but without DNA this stays unchecked. This CDR3 contains 15 residues. Germline CDR1 and CDR2: MNHEY and SMNVEV (reference sequence). This chain's CDR3 is CASRSSLTSSREQFF.

The chain has TRBV19 and TRBJ1-1. The CDR3 totals 13 residues. The germline V gene encodes CDR1 LNHDA and CDR2 SQIVND (reference sequence). This CDR3 reads CASMGPLNTEAFF.